One and the same sample provided the 9 T cell receptor beta chains below, sequenced in a study of T cell responses to AZD1222 COVID-19 vaccine. The method was immunoSEQ multiplex PCR; TCRdb's version includes in-frame clones alone and lacks a portion of them. This table has about 160,000 clones, 92% appearing once. The sample here was peripheral blood, taken 28 days after the second AZD1222 dose. Receptors originate from an adult who received the AZD1222 COVID-19 vaccine.

The V gene is TRBV3-1 (or the pseudogene TRBV3-2), the J gene TRBJ2-3, with TRBD2 matching 10 bases. V trimming: 4 bases; J trimming: 2 bases; junction bases outside the gene matches: 6. CDR3 length: 16 residues. Germline-derived CDR1 and CDR2 are LGHDT and YNNKEL (reference sequence). The CDR3 bases are TGTGCCAGCAGCCGCCAGCGGGGGGGCGACACAGATACGCAGTATTTT. This codes for CASSRQRGGDTDTQYF.

The CDR3 DNA is TGTGCCAGCAGCCACCGGGACAGGGACCTTCGTGGCTACACCTTC. This encodes CASSHRDRDLRGYTF. This sequence joins TRBV3-1 (or the pseudogene TRBV3-2) and TRBJ1-2, with TRBD1 matching over 9 bases. This CDR3 is 15 amino acids long. J lost 7 bases, V lost 3 bases, and 9 bases had no gene match. Germline V gene lookup returns CDR1 LGHDT and CDR2 YNNKEL (reference sequence).

The chain combines TRBV12-5 with TRBJ2-1, with a weak D call TRBD2 (5 bases). The ends were cut back, 1 base at V and 0 bases at J, with 13 bases in the middle. The CDR3 length is 17 residues. Per the germline V gene, CDR1 is LGHNT and CDR2 is FRNRAP. CDR3 nucleotide sequence: TGTGCTAGTGGTTTGGACGACTGGAGCGGCTCCTACAATGAGCAGTTCTTC. Protein sequence: CASGLDDWSGSYNEQFF.

This clone was found once. The rearrangement uses TRBV5-1 and TRBJ1-5; a possible D gene is TRBD1 (5 bases). The V and J ends lost 5 bases and 5 bases respectively, with 11 bases between them. The CDR3 is 13 residues long. Germline CDR1 reads SGHRS; CDR2 reads YFSETQ. The CDR3 sequence: CASRKQDDQPQHF. The DNA of the CDR3 is TGCGCCAGCAGAAAACAGGATGATCAGCCCCAGCATTTT.

The rearrangement links TRBV4-1 to TRBJ1-3; D is undetermined. Per germline, CDR1 MGHRA and CDR2 YSYEKL. Trimming left V 0 bases short and J 0 bases short, with 12 bases between. The CDR3 runs to 17 residues. Here the CDR3 reads CASSQDWAYHSGNTIYF. CDR3 bases: TGCGCCAGCAGCCAAGATTGGGCATACCACTCTGGAAACACCATATATTTT.

This chain connects TRBV12-3 or TRBV12-4 to TRBJ1-5; D gene uncertain. Trimming cost V 0 bases and J 5 bases, with 2 bases left between them. The CDR3 is 12 residues long. In DNA form, the CDR3 reads TGTGCCAGCAGTTTAGCAGATCAGCCCCAGCATTTT. Its protein product is CASSLADQPQHF.

The chain uses TRBV4-1 and TRBJ1-1, with D possibly matching TRBD1 (6 bases). The CDR3 length is 15 residues. The V gene's germline CDR1 is MGHRA and CDR2 YSYEKL. The V and J ends lost 1 base and 7 bases respectively, with 16 bases between them. CDR3 in amino acids: CASSQVVRGGLEAFF. CDR3 nucleotides: TGCGCCAGCAGCCAAGTCGTCCGCGGGGGGCTTGAAGCTTTCTTT.

The rearrangement links TRBV11-2 to TRBJ2-7, with 9 positions matching TRBD1. With 0 bases clipped from V and 0 bases from J, the junction kept 6 bases outside the gene matches. Looked up from germline, CDR1 is SGHAT and CDR2 is FQNNGV. CDR3 length: 17 residues. This CDR3 reads CASSLDAATGGSYEQYF. CDR3 nucleotides: TGTGCCAGCAGCTTAGATGCGGCGACAGGGGGCTCCTACGAGCAGTACTTC.

V gene TRBV6-5 combines with J gene TRBJ1-2; D remains ambiguous. Trimming pared 7 bases from V and 6 bases from J, leaving 12 bases between. The CDR3 runs 12 residues. Germline assignment: CDR1 MNHEY and CDR2 SVGAGI. This chain's CDR3 is CASMGPFNGYTF. CDR3 coding DNA: TGTGCCAGCATGGGCCCTTTCAATGGCTACACCTTC.